This TCR beta chain was retrieved from a study of T-cell reconstitution after alpha-beta-depleted transplantation in children. Findings of the study overall: Recipient T cells and thymic progenitors that survived were the source of the high TCRbeta diversity seen at day 60 in some patients. Alpha-beta T cells about two months after transplant reportedly derived from several hundred expanded graft clones.

A TCRbeta library incorporating unique molecular identifiers was prepared. TCRdb recomputed calls from the PCR reads with MiXCR, one row per CDR3 protein. Of about 980,000 distinct CDR3 sequences listed, roughly 29% are singletons. The V end was cut by 6 bases, the J end by 3 bases, with 13 bases between. Germline V gene lookup returns CDR1 MDHEN and CDR2 SYDVKM. This CDR3 comprises 14 residues. At least ten counts were recorded for this clonotype. Its target is unknown. The sample here was PBMCs, mostly from graft donor cells, taken 360 days after TCRalphabeta/CD19-depleted stem cell transplant. The TCR originated in a boy younger than two who had a stem cell transplant for SCID, so the T cells may come from the graft donor. The chain employs TRBV28 and TRBJ2-3, with D unresolved. The CDR3 DNA reads as TGTGCCAGCAGCCCCCGATTGGGGACAGATACGCAGTATTTT. Translation: CASSPRLGTDTQYF.